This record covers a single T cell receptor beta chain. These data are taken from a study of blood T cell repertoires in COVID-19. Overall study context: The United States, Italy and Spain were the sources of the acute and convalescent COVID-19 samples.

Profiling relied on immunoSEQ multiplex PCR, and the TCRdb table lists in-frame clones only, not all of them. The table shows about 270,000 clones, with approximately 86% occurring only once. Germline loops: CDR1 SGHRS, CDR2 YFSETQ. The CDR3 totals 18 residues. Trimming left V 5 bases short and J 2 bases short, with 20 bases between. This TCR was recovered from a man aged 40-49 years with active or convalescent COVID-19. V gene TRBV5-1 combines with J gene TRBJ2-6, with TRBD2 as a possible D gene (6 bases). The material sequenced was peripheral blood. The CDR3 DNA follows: TGCGCCAGCAGAGGGCGGGACGGCGATATAACTGGGGCCAACGTCCTGACTTTC. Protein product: CASRGRDGDITGANVLTF.